This TCR beta chain was documented in a study of T cells in Graves' hyperthyroidism and ophthalmopathy. For the study at large: Peripheral blood was obtained at initial diagnosis, preceding any treatment. Findings and limits, study-wide: Blood also showed most of the thyroid clonotypes that were expanded above 0.001.

This CDR3 region has 13 residues. CDR1 and CDR2 (germline): LNHDA, SQIVND (reference sequence). V dropped 7 bases and J dropped 10 bases, with 14 bases sitting between them. TCR beta CDR3 regions were amplified from RNA transcripts. The HTBI set primed first-round TCR CDR3 RT-PCR. TCRdb recomputed calls from the multiplex PCR reads with MiXCR, one row per CDR3 protein. Of 400,000 to 500,000 distinct CDR3 sequences in the sample, approximately 14% are singletons; the top ten hold about 13%. Pregnant or lactating patients were excluded, as were those with uncontrolled infection or other autoimmune disease. This sample holds PBMCs from roughly 10 ml fresh peripheral blood. Comments on this clonotype: As yet, its antigen is unknown.

Sequenced: blood. The chain is built from TRBV19 and TRBJ1-6, with D unresolved. This clonotype was obtained from a man aged 18 to 30 with Graves' ophthalmopathy. The CDR3 coding sequence is TGTGCCAGTAATCCGGCCGGGGTCTCACCCCTCCACTTT. Protein sequence: CASNPAGVSPLHF.